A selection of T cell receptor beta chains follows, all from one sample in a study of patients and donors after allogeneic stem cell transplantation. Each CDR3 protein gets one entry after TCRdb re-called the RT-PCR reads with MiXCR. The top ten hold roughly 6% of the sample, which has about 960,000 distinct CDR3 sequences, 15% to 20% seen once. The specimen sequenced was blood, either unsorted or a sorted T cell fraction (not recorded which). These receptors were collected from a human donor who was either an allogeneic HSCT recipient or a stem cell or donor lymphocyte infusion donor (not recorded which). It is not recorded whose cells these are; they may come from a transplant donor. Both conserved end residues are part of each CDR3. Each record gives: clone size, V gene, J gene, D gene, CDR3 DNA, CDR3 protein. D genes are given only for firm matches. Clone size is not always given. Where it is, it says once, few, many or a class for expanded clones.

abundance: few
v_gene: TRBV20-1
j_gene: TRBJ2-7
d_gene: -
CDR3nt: TGCAGTGCTAGTGAGGGAACGGGTTACGAGCAGTACTTC
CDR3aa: CSASEGTGYEQYF

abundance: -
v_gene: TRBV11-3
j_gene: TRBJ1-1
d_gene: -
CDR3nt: TGTGCCAGCAGCCGGGAGGGGGGGGTGAACACTGAAGCTTTCTTT
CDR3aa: CASSREGGVNTEAFF

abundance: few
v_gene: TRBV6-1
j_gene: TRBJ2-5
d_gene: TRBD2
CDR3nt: TGTGCCAGCAGTACCCCCATAGCGGGGGGGCCGGAGACCCAGTACTTC
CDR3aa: CASSTPIAGGPETQYF

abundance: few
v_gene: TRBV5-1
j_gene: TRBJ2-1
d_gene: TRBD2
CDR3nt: TGCGCCAGCAGCTTTAGTGGCGGGAGGCGCAATGAGCAGTTCTTC
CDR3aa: CASSFSGGRRNEQFF

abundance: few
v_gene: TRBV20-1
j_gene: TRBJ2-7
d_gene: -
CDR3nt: TGCAGTGCCCCCTCGGAAAGACCATACGAGCAGTACTTC
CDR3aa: CSAPSERPYEQYF

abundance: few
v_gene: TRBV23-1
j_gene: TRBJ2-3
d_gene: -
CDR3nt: TGCGCCAGCAAACCGGGACCCAACACAGATACGCAGTATTTT
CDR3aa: CASKPGPNTDTQYF

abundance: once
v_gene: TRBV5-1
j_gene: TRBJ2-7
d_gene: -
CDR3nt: TGCGCCAGCAGCGAACAGGGTCTAGCAGCCAGCTCCTACGAGCAGTACTTC
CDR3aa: CASSEQGLAASSYEQYF

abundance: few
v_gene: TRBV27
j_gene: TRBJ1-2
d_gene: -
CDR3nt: TGTGCCAGCAGTTTTAGCGGGAAGGGAGGCTACACCTTC
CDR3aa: CASSFSGKGGYTF

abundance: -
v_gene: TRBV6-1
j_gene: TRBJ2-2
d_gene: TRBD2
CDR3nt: TGTGCCAGCAGTGAAAGACTAGCGGGGAACACCGGGGAGCTGTTTTTT
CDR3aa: CASSERLAGNTGELFF

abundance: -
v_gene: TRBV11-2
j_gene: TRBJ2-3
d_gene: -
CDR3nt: TGTGCCAGCAGCTTAAAGTGGACAGATACGCAGTATTTT
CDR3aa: CASSLKWTDTQYF

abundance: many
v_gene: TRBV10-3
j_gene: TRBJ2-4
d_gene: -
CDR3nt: TGTGCCATCAGTGAGGGGTTAGCCAAAAACATTCAGTACTTC
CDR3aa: CAISEGLAKNIQYF

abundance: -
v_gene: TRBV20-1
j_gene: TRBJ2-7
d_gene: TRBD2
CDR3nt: TGCAGTGCTACCGGACTAGCGGAAACATACGAGCAGTACTTC
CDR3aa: CSATGLAETYEQYF

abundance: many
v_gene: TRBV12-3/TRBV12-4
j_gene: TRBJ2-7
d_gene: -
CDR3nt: TGTGCCAGCAGTTTTCGGACGGAGAGCTCCTACGAGCAGTACTTC
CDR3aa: CASSFRTESSYEQYF

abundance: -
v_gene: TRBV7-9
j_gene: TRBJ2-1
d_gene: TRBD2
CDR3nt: TGTGCCAGCAGCTTACCGGGCGGGGGAGCCTACAATGAGCAGTTCTTC
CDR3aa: CASSLPGGGAYNEQFF

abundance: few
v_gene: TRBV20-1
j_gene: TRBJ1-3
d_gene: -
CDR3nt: TGCAGTGCTAGGAAGTACTCTGGAAACACCATATATTTT
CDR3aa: CSARKYSGNTIYF

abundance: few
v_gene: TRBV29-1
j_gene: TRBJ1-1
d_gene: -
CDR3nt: TGCAGCCTCGGATCCTCGAACACTGAAGCTTTCTTT
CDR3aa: CSLGSSNTEAFF

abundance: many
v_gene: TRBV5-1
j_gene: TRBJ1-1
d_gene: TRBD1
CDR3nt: TGCGCCAGCAGCCCAGGACAGGGGGCGCCCCAGGTGAACACTGAAGCTTTCTTT
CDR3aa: CASSPGQGAPQVNTEAFF

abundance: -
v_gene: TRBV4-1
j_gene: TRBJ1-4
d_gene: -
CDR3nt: TGCGCCAGCAGCCAACCTTCTGGTGAAAAACTGTTTTTT
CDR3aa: CASSQPSGEKLFF

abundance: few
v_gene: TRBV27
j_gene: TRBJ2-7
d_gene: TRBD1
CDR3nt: TGTGCCAGCAGGCCCCGACAGGGAAGCACCTACGAGCAGTACTTC
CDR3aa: CASRPRQGSTYEQYF

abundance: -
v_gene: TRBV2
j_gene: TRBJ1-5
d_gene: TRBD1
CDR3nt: TGTGCCAGCAGTGTCGGCAGGGGGCCTGGGTCCCAGCATTTT
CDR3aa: CASSVGRGPGSQHF

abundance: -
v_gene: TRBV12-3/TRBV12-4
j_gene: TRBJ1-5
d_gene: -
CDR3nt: TGTGCCAGCAGTTTAATGGGCGGGGGGGCAAGGGTTCAGCCCCAGCATTTT
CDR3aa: CASSLMGGGARVQPQHF

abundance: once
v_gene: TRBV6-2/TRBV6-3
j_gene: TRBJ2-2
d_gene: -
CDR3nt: TGTGCCAGCAGTTACCCGAAGAAGAGTCTCGGGGAGCTGTTTTTT
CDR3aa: CASSYPKKSLGELFF

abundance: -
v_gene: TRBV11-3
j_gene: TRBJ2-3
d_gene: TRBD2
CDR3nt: TGTGCCAGCAGCTTAGCGGCTAGCGGGGGGGCGGATACGCAGTATTTT
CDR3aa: CASSLAASGGADTQYF

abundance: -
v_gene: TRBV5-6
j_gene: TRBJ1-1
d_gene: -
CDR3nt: TGTGCCAGCAGCGGAGACGGGAACACTGAAGCTTTCTTT
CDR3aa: CASSGDGNTEAFF

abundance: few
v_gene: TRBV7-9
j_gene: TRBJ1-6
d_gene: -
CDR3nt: TGTGCCAGCAGCTCAGACAGGCAGGGCTCACCCCTCCACTTT
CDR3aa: CASSSDRQGSPLHF

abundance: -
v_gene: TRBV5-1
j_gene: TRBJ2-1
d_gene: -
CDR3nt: TGCGCCAGCAGTAACGCTTTACAGTCTGAGCAGTTCTTC
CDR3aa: CASSNALQSEQFF

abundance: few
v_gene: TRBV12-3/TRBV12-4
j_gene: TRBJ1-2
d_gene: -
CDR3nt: TGTGCCAGCAGTCCCCAGCAGATGGGGGGCTACACCTTC
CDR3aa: CASSPQQMGGYTF

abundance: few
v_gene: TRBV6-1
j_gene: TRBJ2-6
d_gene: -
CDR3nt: TGTGCCAGCGGGTATCCGTTCTTGGGCTCTGGGGCCAACGTCCTGACTTTC
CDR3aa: CASGYPFLGSGANVLTF